The sequence of this T cell receptor (beta chain) was determined in a study of T cell responses to AZD1222 COVID-19 vaccine. Study-wide results and limits: The study reported that nearly half of spike-specific TCRs target unmutated variant regions. Only 5 or 6 people who got AZD1222 tested seropositive at baseline.

A single count supports this clone. Antigen: not known. Data came from immunoSEQ multiplex PCR; TCRdb stores just in-frame clones and leaves some out. The table lists 150,000 to 200,000 clones, around 91% of them singletons. The germline CDR1 and CDR2 sequences are MDHEN and SYDVKM. The CDR3 is made up of 15 amino acids. V was shortened by 4 bases and J by 7 bases, with 16 bases between the two germline ends. V and J are TRBV28 and TRBJ1-4; perhaps TRBD1 as D (6 bases). Sequencing was performed on peripheral blood, taken 28 days after the second AZD1222 dose. The receptor was isolated from an adult who received the AZD1222 COVID-19 vaccine. CDR3 DNA sequence: TGTGCCAGCAGTTCCGCACAGGGCCTTGGTGAAAAACTGTTTTTT. Amino acids: CASSSAQGLGEKLFF.